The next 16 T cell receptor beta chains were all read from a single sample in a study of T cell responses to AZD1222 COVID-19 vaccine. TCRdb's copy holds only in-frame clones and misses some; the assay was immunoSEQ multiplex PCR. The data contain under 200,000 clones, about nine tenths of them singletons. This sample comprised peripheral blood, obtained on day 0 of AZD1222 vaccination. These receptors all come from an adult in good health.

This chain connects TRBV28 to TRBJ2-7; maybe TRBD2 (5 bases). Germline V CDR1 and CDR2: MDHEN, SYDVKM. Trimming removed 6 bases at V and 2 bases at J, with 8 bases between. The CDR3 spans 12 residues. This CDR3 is CASRPGTYEQYF. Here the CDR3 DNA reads TGTGCCAGCAGGCCCGGGACCTACGAGCAGTACTTC. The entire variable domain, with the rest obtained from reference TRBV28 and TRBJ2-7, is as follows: DVKVTQSSRYLVKRTGEKVFLECVQDMDHENMFWYRQDPGLGLRLIYFSYDVKMKEKGDIPEGYSVSREKKERFSLILESASTNQTSMYLCASRPGTYEQYFGPGTRLTVT.

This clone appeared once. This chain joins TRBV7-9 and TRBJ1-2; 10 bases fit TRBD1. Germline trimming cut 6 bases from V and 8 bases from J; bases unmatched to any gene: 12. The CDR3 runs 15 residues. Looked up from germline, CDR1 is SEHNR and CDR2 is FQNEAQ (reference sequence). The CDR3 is CASSPQGQGTMGYTF. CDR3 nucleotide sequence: TGTGCCAGCAGTCCCCAGGGACAGGGGACGATGGGCTACACCTTC. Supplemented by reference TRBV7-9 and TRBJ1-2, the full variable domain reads DTGVSQNPRHKITKRGQNVTFRCDPISEHNRLYWYRQTLGQGPEFLTYFQNEAQLEKSRLLSDRFSAERPKGSFSTLEIQRTEQGDSAMYLCASSPQGQGTMGYTFGSGTRLTVV.

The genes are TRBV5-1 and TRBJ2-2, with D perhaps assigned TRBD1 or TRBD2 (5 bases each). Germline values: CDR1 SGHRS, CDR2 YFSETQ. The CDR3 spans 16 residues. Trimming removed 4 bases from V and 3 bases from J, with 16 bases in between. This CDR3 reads CASSASRGRDTGELFF. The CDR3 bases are TGCGCCAGCAGCGCATCCCGGGGCAGGGACACCGGGGAGCTGTTTTTT.

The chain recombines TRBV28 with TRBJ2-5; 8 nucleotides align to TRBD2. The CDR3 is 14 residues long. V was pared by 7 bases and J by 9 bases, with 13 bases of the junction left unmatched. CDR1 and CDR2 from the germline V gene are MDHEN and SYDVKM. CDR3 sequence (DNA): TGTGCCAGCATGGGGGCCGGGGGGGGCCCCGCCCAGTACTTC. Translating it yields CASMGAGGGPAQYF.

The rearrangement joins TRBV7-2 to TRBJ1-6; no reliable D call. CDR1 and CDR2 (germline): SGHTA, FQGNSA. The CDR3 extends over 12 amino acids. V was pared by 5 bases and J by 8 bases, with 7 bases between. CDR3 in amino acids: CASSPPDSPLHF. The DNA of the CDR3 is TGTGCCAGCAGCCCCCCCGATTCACCCCTCCACTTT.

CDR3 bases: TGTGCCAGCAGCGTATCACCAGGGAACTATGGCTACACCTTC. It specifies CASSVSPGNYGYTF. This sequence joins TRBV9 and TRBJ1-2, with D perhaps matching TRBD1 (5 bases). Germline CDR1 reads SGDLS; CDR2 reads YYNGEE. The CDR3 sequence is 14 residues long. Trimming pared 1 base from V and 2 bases from J, leaving 9 bases between.

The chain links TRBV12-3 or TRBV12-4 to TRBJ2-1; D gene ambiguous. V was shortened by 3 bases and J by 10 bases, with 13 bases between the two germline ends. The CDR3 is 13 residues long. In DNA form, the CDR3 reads TGTGCCAGCAGTTTTGGGCAGGCGGACGAGCAGTTCTTC. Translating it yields CASSFGQADEQFF.

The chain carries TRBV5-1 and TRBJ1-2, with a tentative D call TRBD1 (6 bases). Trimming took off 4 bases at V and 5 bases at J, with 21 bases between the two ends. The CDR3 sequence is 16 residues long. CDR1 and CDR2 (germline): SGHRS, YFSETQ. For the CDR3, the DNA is TGCGCCAGCAGCCCTGCGGGGGGCGCTGGCTTATATGGCTACACCTTC. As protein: CASSPAGGAGLYGYTF.

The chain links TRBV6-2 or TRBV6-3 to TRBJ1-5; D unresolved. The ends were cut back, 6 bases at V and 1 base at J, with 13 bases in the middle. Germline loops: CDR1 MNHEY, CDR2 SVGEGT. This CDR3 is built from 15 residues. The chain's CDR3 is CASSLKAPSNQPQHF. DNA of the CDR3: TGTGCCAGCAGCCTCAAGGCTCCCAGCAATCAGCCCCAGCATTTT.

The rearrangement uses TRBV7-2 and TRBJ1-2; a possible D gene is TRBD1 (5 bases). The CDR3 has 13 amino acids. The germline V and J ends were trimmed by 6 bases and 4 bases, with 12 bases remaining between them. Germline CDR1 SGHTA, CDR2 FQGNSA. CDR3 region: CASRGLSSYGYTF. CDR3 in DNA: TGTGCCAGCAGGGGACTCTCCAGCTATGGCTACACCTTC.

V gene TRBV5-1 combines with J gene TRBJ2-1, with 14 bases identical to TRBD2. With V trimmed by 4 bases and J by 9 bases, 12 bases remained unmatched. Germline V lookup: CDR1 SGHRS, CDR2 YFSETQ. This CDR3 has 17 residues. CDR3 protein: CASSRGGLAGGESEQFF. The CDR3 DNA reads TGCGCCAGCAGCCGCGGAGGACTAGCGGGGGGCGAGAGTGAGCAGTTCTTC. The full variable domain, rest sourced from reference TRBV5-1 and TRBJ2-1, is KAGVTQTPRYLIKTRGQQVTLSCSPISGHRSVSWYQQTPGQGLQFLFEYFSETQRNKGNFPGRFSGRQFSNSRSEMNVSTLELGDSALYLCASSRGGLAGGESEQFFGPGTRLTVL.

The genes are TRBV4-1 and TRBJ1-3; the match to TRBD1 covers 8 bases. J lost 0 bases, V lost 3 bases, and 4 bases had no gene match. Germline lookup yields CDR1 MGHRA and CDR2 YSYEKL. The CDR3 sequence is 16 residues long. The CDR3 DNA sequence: TGCGCCAGCAGCCAGGGCGACAGGGGCTCTGGAAACACCATATATTTT. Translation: CASSQGDRGSGNTIYF.

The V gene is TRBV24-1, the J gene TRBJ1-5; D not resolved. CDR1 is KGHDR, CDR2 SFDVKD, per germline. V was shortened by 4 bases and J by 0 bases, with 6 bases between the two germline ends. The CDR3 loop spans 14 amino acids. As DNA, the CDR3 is TGTGCCACCAGTGACCAATATAGCAATCAGCCCCAGCATTTT. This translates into CATSDQYSNQPQHF.

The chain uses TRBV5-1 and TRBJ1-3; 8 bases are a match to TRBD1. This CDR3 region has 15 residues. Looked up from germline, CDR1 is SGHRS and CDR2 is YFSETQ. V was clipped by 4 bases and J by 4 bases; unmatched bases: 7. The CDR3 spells CASSAAGGWGNTIYF. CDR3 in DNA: TGCGCCAGCAGCGCTGCAGGGGGCTGGGGAAACACCATATATTTT.

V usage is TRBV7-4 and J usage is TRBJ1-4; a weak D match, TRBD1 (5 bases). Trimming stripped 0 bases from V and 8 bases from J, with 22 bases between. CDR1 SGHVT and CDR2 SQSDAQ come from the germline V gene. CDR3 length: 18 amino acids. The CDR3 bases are TGTGCCAGCAGCTTAGCGACGACAGCCCCAACGTTGTGGGAAAAACTGTTTTTT. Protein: CASSLATTAPTLWEKLFF.

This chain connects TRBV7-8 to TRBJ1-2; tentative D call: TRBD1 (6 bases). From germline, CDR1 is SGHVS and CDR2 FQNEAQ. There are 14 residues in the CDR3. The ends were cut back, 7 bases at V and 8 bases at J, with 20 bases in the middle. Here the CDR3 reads CASTIAGGGRGYTF. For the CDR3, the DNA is TGTGCCAGCACCATCGCCGGGGGGGGCAGAGGCTACACCTTC.